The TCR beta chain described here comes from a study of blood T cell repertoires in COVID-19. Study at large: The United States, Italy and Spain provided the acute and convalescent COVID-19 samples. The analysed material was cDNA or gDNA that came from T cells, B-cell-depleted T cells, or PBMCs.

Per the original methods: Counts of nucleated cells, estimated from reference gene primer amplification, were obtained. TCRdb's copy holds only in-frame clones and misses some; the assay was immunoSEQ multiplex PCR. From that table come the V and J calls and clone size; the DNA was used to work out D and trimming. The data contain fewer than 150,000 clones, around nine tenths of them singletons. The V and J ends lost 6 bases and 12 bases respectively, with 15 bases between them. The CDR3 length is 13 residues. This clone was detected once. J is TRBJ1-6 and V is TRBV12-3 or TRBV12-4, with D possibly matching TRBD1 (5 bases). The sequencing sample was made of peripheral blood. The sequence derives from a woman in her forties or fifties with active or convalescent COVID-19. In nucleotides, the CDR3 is TGTGCCAGCAGCCGGGGGGATGGAAAACCCCTCCACTTT. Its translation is CASSRGDGKPLHF.